The source of this T cell receptor (beta chain) is a study of long-term antiretroviral therapy in people with HIV. Turning to the study itself: It was about a decade after the earliest samples that the 2015 immediate-ART recommendation appeared.

Sequencing used immunoSEQ v3.0 at survey level. Here immunoSEQ multiplex PCR was the method, and the copy in TCRdb shows in-frame clones only, minus some. The sample yields roughly 11,000 clones, about 80% seen once. Germline V gives CDR1 SGHNT, CDR2 YYREEE (reference sequence). V lost 0 bases and J lost 4, with 10 bases in between. The CDR3 is 14 residues long. A remark on this clone: Antigen specificity is unknown.

Specimens carried about 0.9-10 million cryopreserved PBMC before DNA extraction. Study observations and caveats: For ART adherence, viral resistance and therapy changes, no data were available. Diversity remained lower than transplant donor controls, even though it increased after ART.

The receptor was derived from a man in his forties with HIV. This rearrangement joins TRBV5-4 to TRBJ2-5; D not resolved. Sequencing used unsorted PBMCs, obtained around 3.1 years before starting antiretroviral therapy. The CDR3 region has the DNA TGTGCCAGCAGCTTGGTAGGGTTAGGAGAGACCCAGTACTTC. This encodes CASSLVGLGETQYF.